This entry is about one TCR beta chain. This sample is part of a study of blood T cell repertoires in COVID-19. The CDR3 loop spans 16 amino acids. V was trimmed by 2 bases and J by 4 bases, leaving 14 bases between them. Germline V gives CDR1 ENHRY, CDR2 SYGVKD. TCRdb's table, derived via immunoSEQ multiplex PCR, lists solely in-frame clones and lacks some. The sample yields 200,000 to 250,000 clones, roughly 89% seen once. Adults between roughly 18 and 89 years of age took part from some 25 US areas. This receptor was identified in a woman between 40 and 50 years old who had recovered from COVID-19. The gene calls are TRBV10-3 and TRBJ2-2, with unresolved D. The sequenced sample was PBMCs or T cells enriched from blood (not recorded which). The CDR3 DNA follows: TGTGCCATCAGTGAGGGAGTGGAATACGGCACCGGGGAGCTGTTTTTT. Translation gives CAISEGVEYGTGELFF.